One T cell receptor (beta chain) is described in this entry. The antigen is unknown. This entry belongs to a study of OX40 agonist ivuxolimab in advanced cancers. Background on the study: Under the entry rules, prior anti-PD-1, anti-PD-L1 or anti-CTLA-4 therapy was allowed, and approximately 36% had some. Patients achieving partial responses numbered three: one hepatocellular carcinoma case and two cutaneous melanoma cases.

This CDR3 has 12 amino acids. The ends were cut back, 3 bases at V and 6 bases at J, with 10 bases in the middle. Germline CDR1 reads SGHRS; CDR2 reads YFSETQ. TCRdb keeps only in-frame clones here, not all; method: immunoSEQ multiplex PCR. The sample has fewer than 65,000 clones, roughly 92% seen once. The study, taken as a whole, reports: At 0.1 to 3.0 mg/kg, clonal expansion of CD4+ and CD8+ blood T cells had occurred by week 6.

This receptor was obtained from an adult with an advanced solid tumor such as melanoma, head and neck, liver or kidney cancer. The chain joins TRBV5-1 to TRBJ2-7, with a weak D call TRBD2 (5 bases). Sample: CD4+ or CD8+ T cells sorted from blood, taken in a trial of the OX40 agonist ivuxolimab. In DNA, the CDR3 is TGCGCCAGCAGCTCCGAGCGGCTCGAGCAGTACTTC. This translates into CASSSERLEQYF.